This TCR beta chain was obtained from a study of cytomegalovirus exposure and HLA in healthy donors. Germline CDR1 SNHLY, CDR2 FYNNEI. V trimming: 6 bases; J trimming: 2 bases; junction bases outside the gene matches: 5. The CDR3 covers 16 residues. The primer mix had 60 Vbeta and 13 Jbeta primers. Clones were sequenced by immunoSEQ multiplex PCR, and TCRdb holds only the in-frame ones, with some missing. The sample carries around 60,000 clones, roughly 70% recorded once. For this clone: The antigen is not known.

Findings and limits, study-wide: Within an earlier analysis, most TCR beta V segments proved productive either about 87% or about 30% of the time. Sequencing likely produced, as an artifact, a cluster of highly shared sequence variants. Overall, about 160 TCR beta chains were annotated as cytomegalovirus-associated.

The receptor was derived from a man over 45 in good health and CMV-seropositive. Input material: PBMCs. This sequence joins TRBV2 and TRBJ2-5; 14 positions match TRBD2. CDR3 region: CASRAGLAGVQETQYF. Written as DNA, the CDR3 is TGTGCCAGCAGGGCGGGACTAGCGGGGGTGCAAGAGACCCAGTACTTC.